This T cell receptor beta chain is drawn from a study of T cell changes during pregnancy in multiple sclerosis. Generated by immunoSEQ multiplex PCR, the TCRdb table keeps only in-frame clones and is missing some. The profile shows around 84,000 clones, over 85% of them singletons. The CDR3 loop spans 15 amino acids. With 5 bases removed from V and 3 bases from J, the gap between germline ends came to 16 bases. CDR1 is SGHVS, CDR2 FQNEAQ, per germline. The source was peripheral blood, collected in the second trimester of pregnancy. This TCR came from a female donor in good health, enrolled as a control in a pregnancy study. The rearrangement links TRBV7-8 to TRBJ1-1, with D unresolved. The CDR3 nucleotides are TGTGCCAGCAGCCCCCTATATGTTCGGGACACTGAAGCTTTCTTT. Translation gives CASSPLYVRDTEAFF.